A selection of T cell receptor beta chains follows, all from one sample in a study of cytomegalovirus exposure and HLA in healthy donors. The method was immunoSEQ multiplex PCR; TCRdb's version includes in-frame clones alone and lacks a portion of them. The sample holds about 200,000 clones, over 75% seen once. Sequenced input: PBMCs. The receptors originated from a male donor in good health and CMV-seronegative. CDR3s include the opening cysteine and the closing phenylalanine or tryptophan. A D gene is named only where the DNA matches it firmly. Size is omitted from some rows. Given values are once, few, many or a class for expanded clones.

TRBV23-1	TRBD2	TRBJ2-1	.	TGCGCCAGCAGTCGGCCGGGACTAGTCTCCCATGAGCAGTTCTTC	CASSRPGLVSHEQFF
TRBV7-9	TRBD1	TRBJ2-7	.	TGTGCCAGCAGCTTAGGATGGGGACAGGGGGACTCCTACGAGCAGTACTTC	CASSLGWGQGDSYEQYF
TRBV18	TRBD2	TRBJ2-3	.	TGTGCCAGCTCACCGCCGGGACTATCGGGAGATACGCAGTATTTT	CASSPPGLSGDTQYF
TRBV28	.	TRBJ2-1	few	TGTGCCAGCAGTTCGGTGATTAGAGGGGTGACAGGTGAGCAGTTCTTC	CASSSVIRGVTGEQFF
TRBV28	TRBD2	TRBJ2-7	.	TGTGCCAGCAGGCCCCTAGCGGTCCCTGTGGGGGGTGGACCGCTCTACGAGCAGTACTTC	CASRPLAVPVGGGPLYEQYF
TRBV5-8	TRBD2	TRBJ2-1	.	TGTGCCAACCTCCCGGGACTAAGGGCTGAGCAGTTCTTC	CANLPGLRAEQFF
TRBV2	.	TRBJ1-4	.	TGTGCCAGCAAGAGAGGGTCTAATGAAAAACTGTTTTTT	CASKRGSNEKLFF
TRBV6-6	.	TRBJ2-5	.	TGTGCCAGCAGCGCCCCTGGGGCCCAAGAGACCCAGTACTTC	CASSAPGAQETQYF
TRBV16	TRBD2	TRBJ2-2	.	TGTGCCAGCAGCCCATTAGTGGGACTACAGAACACCGGGGAGCTGTTTTTT	CASSPLVGLQNTGELFF
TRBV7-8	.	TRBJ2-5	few	TGTGCCAGCAGCTTAGCGACTAAAGAGACCCAGTACTTC	CASSLATKETQYF
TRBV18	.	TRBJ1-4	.	TGTGCCAGCTCACCAGTTCGGGACTTAGAAGAAAAACTGTTTTTT	CASSPVRDLEEKLFF
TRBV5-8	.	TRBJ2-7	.	TGTGCCAGCAGCTTGAATATCTACGAGCAGTACTTC	CASSLNIYEQYF
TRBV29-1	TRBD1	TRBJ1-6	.	TGCAGCTTCTATAGACAGGGGGCGAGAAATTCACCCCTCCACTTT	CSFYRQGARNSPLHF
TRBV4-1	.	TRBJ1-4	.	TGCGCCAGCAGCCAAGAGGGCAGCTATAATGAAAAACTGTTTTTT	CASSQEGSYNEKLFF
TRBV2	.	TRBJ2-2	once	TGTGCCAGCAGGTTACAGGGAAGGAGCACCGGGGAGCTGTTTTTT	CASRLQGRSTGELFF
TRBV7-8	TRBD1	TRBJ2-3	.	TGTGCCAGCAGCTTAGCCCGACAGGGGGTCGCAAATACGCAGTATTTT	CASSLARQGVANTQYF
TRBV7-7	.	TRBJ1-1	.	TGTGCTAGCAGCTCAGGGTTTGGCACTGAAGCTTTCTTT	CASSSGFGTEAFF
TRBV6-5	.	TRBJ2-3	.	TGTGCCAGCAGTTATTTCTCAGCGGGAGATACGCAGTATTTT	CASSYFSAGDTQYF
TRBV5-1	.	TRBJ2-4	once	TGCGCCAGCAGCTTGGCCGGCGGGAACCAAAACATTCAGTACTTC	CASSLAGGNQNIQYF
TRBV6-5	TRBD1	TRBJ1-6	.	TGTGCCAGTAACAGGGGGCGCGGATCACCCCTCCACTTT	CASNRGRGSPLHF
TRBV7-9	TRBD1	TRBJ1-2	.	TGTGCCAGCAGCTTCTCACCTGGGACAGGGGAAGGCTACACCTTC	CASSFSPGTGEGYTF
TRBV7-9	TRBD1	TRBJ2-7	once	TGTGCCAGCAGCCTAGGGCAAGGGACAGCCTACGAGCAGTACTTC	CASSLGQGTAYEQYF
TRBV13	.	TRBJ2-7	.	TGTGCCAGCAAATCGAGGAACGTTGACTACGAGCAGTACTTC	CASKSRNVDYEQYF
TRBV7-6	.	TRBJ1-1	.	TGTGCCAGCAGCTTAGCCGAGAATGGGCAGCTCGAAGCTTTCTTT	CASSLAENGQLEAFF
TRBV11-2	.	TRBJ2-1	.	TGTGCCAGCAGCTTAGTTAGGGGTCACAATGAGCAGTTCTTC	CASSLVRGHNEQFF
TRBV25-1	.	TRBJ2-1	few	TGTGCCAGCAGTCCCCAGGGTAGGGGTAGGGCTTGGATGAATGAGCAGTTCTTC	CASSPQGRGRAWMNEQFF
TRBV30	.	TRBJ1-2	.	TGTGCCTGGAGTGTACTCGGACTCTATGGCTACACCTTC	CAWSVLGLYGYTF
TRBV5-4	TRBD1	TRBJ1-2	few	TGTGCCAGCAGCGTGTGGGACAGAAGGGGCTATGGCTACACCTTC	CASSVWDRRGYGYTF
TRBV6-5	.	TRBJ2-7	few	TGTGCCAGCAGCCCACACTCGGCTAGTGACTACGAGCAGTACTTC	CASSPHSASDYEQYF
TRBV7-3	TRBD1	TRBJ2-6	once	TGTGCCAGCAGCTTAAACACAGGGGGCTCTGGGGCCAACGTCCTGACTTTC	CASSLNTGGSGANVLTF
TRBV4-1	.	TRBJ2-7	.	TGCGCCAGCAGCCAAGATCCCCCACAGGGATCCTACGAGCAGTACTTC	CASSQDPPQGSYEQYF
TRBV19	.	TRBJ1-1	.	TGTGCCAGTAGTCTCTGGGGGGAGGGAACTGAAGCTTTCTTT	CASSLWGEGTEAFF
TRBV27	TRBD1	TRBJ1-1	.	TGTGCCAGCAGGGTGACAGGGTTGAACACTGAAGCTTTCTTT	CASRVTGLNTEAFF
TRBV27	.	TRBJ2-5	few	TGTGCCAGCAGTTCCTCCCGACGTGGGCACCTGTACCAAGAGACCCAGTACTTC	CASSSSRRGHLYQETQYF
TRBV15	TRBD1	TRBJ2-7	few	TGTGCCACCAGCAGGACCGGGACAGGCTACGAGCAGTACTTC	CATSRTGTGYEQYF
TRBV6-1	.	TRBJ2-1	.	TGTGCCAGCATTAAACGGTACAATGAGCAGTTCTTC	CASIKRYNEQFF
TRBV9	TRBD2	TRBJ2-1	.	TGTGCCAGCAGCGTGCGACTAGCGGACTCCTACAATGAGCAGTTCTTC	CASSVRLADSYNEQFF
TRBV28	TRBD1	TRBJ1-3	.	TGTGCCAGCACGGACAGGGCGCGACTGGGAAACACCATATATTTT	CASTDRARLGNTIYF
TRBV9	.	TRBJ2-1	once	TGTGCCAGCAGCGTAGGGCCAGGGTCGAATGAGCAGTTCTTC	CASSVGPGSNEQFF
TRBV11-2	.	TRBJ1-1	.	TGTGCCAGCCAGGGTAAGGGTGAAGCTTTCTTT	CASQGKGEAFF
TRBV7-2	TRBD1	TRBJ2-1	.	TGTGCCAGCAGCTTAGCAGACAGGGCGACCCCCTACAATGAGCAGTTCTTC	CASSLADRATPYNEQFF
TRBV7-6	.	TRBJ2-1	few	TGTGCCAGCAGCTTAGACGTGAGAACCTACAATGAGCAGTTCTTC	CASSLDVRTYNEQFF
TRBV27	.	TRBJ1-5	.	TGTGCCAGCAGTTTAGGCGGAACCCAGCCCCAGCATTTT	CASSLGGTQPQHF
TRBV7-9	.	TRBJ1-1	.	TGTGCCAGCAGCTCTGGTTTGCTCGGGGCTTTCTTT	CASSSGLLGAFF
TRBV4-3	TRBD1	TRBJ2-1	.	TGCGCCAGCAGCCAAGAGCTTTCGGGACAGGGTTTTTATGAGCAGTTCTTC	CASSQELSGQGFYEQFF
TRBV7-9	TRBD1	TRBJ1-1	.	TGTGCCAGCAGCTTCGGACAGGGAAGCACTGAAGCTTTCTTT	CASSFGQGSTEAFF
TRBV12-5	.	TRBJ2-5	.	TGTGCTAGTGGAAGTACTAGCTCCGAGACCCAGTACTTC	CASGSTSSETQYF
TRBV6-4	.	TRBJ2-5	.	TGTGCCAGCAGTGACGGTACAAGTGGTTCTGTGGAGACCCAGTACTTC	CASSDGTSGSVETQYF